The 30 T cell receptor beta chains in this list originate from one sample, sequenced in a study of CXCR3-negative and CXCR3-positive naive CD8 T cells. The antigens for these receptors are not known. UMI-labeled 5' RACE yielded the TRB cDNA libraries. TCRdb reprocessed the 5' RACE reads and keeps a single row for each CDR3 protein, giving no DNA. Seen in this sample are more than 80,000 distinct CDR3 sequences; the ten most common clones hold approximately 0.37%. General study points: CXCR3-negative naive cells had less hydrophobic TRB CDR3s than did CXCR3-positive naive cells.

Sequencing was performed on naive CXCR3+ CD8+ T cells from blood. Regarding subset: CD45RO-CCR7+CD27+CD95- naive CD8+ T cells expressing CXCR3 (TNR3+). Source of these receptors: a human donor in good health. Some clones in this sample may be carry-over from other donors' samples.

The rearrangement uses TRBV6-5 and TRBJ2-3; TCRdb's D call, TRBD1, is unchecked because there is no DNA. The CDR3 totals 15 residues. Germline lookup yields CDR1 MNHEY and CDR2 SVGAGI. This CDR3 reads CASSPDGNPAETQYF.

V gene TRBV27 combines with J gene TRBJ2-7; without DNA, the TCRdb call of TRBD1 cannot be checked. Per germline, CDR1 MNHEY and CDR2 SMNVEV (reference sequence). The CDR3 extends over 15 amino acids. The CDR3 spells CASSLVRQGVNEQYF.

This chain links TRBV5-1 with TRBJ2-1; TCRdb lists TRBD2, though no DNA is available to test this call. The CDR3 loop spans 16 amino acids. CDR1 and CDR2 (germline): SGHRS, YFSETQ. This chain's CDR3 is CASSLFGASGRNEQFF. The full variable domain, its missing parts supplied by reference TRBV5-1 and TRBJ2-1, is KAGVTQTPRYLIKTRGQQVTLSCSPISGHRSVSWYQQTPGQGLQFLFEYFSETQRNKGNFPGRFSGRQFSNSRSEMNVSTLELGDSALYLCASSLFGASGRNEQFFGPGTRLTVL.

This chain links TRBV28 with TRBJ2-1; the TRBD1 assignment by TCRdb is unverifiable without DNA. In germline, CDR1 is MDHEN, CDR2 SYDVKM. The CDR3 covers 15 residues. This chain's CDR3 is CASSLGQASGNEQFF.

This chain connects TRBV25-1 to TRBJ1-2. Germline V gene lookup returns CDR1 MGHDK and CDR2 SYGVNS. This CDR3 is 13 amino acids long. The CDR3 is CASSATENYGYTF.

CDR3 sequence: CASSFQGPDTQYF. This chain uses TRBV5-1 with TRBJ2-3. This CDR3 region has 13 residues. Germline-derived CDR1 and CDR2 are SGHRS and YFSETQ.

V and J are TRBV29-1 and TRBJ2-1; without DNA, the TCRdb call of TRBD2 cannot be checked. The CDR3 is 12 amino acids. Germline CDR1 SQVTM, CDR2 ANQGSEA. CDR3 sequence reads: CSVVEGDNEQFF.

This chain joins TRBV4-3 and TRBJ1-2; TCRdb indicates TRBD1, and absent DNA this call remains unverified. The germline gives CDR1 LGHNA, CDR2 YSLEER. The CDR3 is 15 residues long. The CDR3 sequence is CASSQDLEGNYGYTF.

The CDR3 loop reads CASSIDINNEQFF. The chain employs TRBV19 and TRBJ2-1. The CDR3 length is 13 residues. CDR1 LNHDA and CDR2 SQIVND come from the germline V gene (reference sequence).

The rearrangement uses TRBV15 and TRBJ2-7; TCRdb's D call, TRBD2, is unchecked because there is no DNA. The CDR3 is 16 residues long. Per the germline V gene, CDR1 is LNHNV and CDR2 is YYDKDF (reference sequence). CDR3 sequence reads: CATSRGGGRSSYEQYF.

This chain connects TRBV20-1 to TRBJ2-1; lacking DNA, the TRBD1 call made by TCRdb goes unchecked. The CDR3 contains 12 residues. Germline V lookup: CDR1 DFQATT, CDR2 SNEGSKA (reference sequence). This CDR3 reads CSASQTGTGQFF.

This chain connects TRBV28 to TRBJ1-2; TCRdb outputs TRBD1, but without DNA this stays unchecked. The CDR3 spans 16 residues. The germline V gene has CDR1 MDHEN and CDR2 SYDVKM. This CDR3 is CASSLSSGGDFYGYTF.

The gene calls are TRBV28 and TRBJ2-3. This CDR3 has 14 residues. Germline CDR1 MDHEN, CDR2 SYDVKM. CDR3 region: CASSPPRGTDTQYF.

The chain joins TRBV28 to TRBJ2-7. The CDR3 runs to 12 residues. Germline values: CDR1 MDHEN, CDR2 SYDVKM. CDR3 sequence: CASSLTRHEQYF.

The genes are TRBV27 and TRBJ2-7; the TCRdb D gene call, TRBD1, has no DNA to confirm it. The CDR3 runs to 14 residues. Germline V gene data show CDR1 as MNHEY and CDR2 as SMNVEV (reference sequence). CDR3 residues: CASSLWGTGVEQYF.

The V and J genes are TRBV29-1 and TRBJ2-7; there is no DNA to check the TCRdb D call of TRBD1. The length of the CDR3 is 15 residues. The germline V gene encodes CDR1 SQVTM and CDR2 ANQGSEA. This chain's CDR3 is CSVIWDGATSYEQYF.

This chain uses TRBV29-1 with TRBJ2-3; the TCRdb D gene call, TRBD1, has no DNA to confirm it. In germline, CDR1 is SQVTM, CDR2 ANQGSEA. The CDR3 has 13 residues. This chain's CDR3 is CSVEGDTTDTQYF.

V is TRBV21-1 and J is TRBJ2-1; TCRdb proposes TRBD1, but this gene call is untestable without DNA. TRBV21-1 is marked as a pseudogene. This CDR3 contains 16 residues. This chain's CDR3 is CASSKGPPWAYNEQFF.

The chain links TRBV12-3 or TRBV12-4 to TRBJ2-7. CDR3 size: 12 residues. This CDR3 is CASSLNPYEQYF.

This chain joins TRBV7-9 and TRBJ1-1; TCRdb's D gene call, TRBD1, goes unchecked for lack of DNA. This CDR3 contains 14 residues. The V gene's germline CDR1 is SEHNR and CDR2 FQNEAQ (reference sequence). The CDR3 loop reads CASSSPRGGTEAFF.

The V call is TRBV29-1, the J call TRBJ2-7; TCRdb names TRBD1, which stays unverified in the absence of DNA. This CDR3 is 11 amino acids long. CDR1 SQVTM and CDR2 ANQGSEA come from the germline V gene. This CDR3 is CSVGGQGFPYF.

V is TRBV13 and J is TRBJ2-5; TCRdb indicates TRBD1, and absent DNA this call remains unverified. The germline CDR1 and CDR2 sequences are PRHDT and FYEKMQ (reference sequence). The CDR3 runs 14 residues. The CDR3 protein is CASSLQSTEETQYF. The complete variable domain, with remaining parts taken from reference TRBV13 and TRBJ2-5, reads AAGVIQSPRHLIKEKRETATLKCYPIPRHDTVYWYQQGPGQDPQFLISFYEKMQSDKGSIPDRFSAQQFSDYHSELNMSSLELGDSALYFCASSLQSTEETQYFGPGTRLLVL.

The gene calls are TRBV15 and TRBJ2-5; TCRdb's D gene call, TRBD2, goes unchecked for lack of DNA. This CDR3 spans 16 amino acids. CDR1 is LNHNV and CDR2 is YYDKDF in the germline V gene (reference sequence). The chain's CDR3 is CATSRPRTSGQETQYF.

V gene TRBV20-1 combines with J gene TRBJ2-4; the TRBD1 assignment by TCRdb is unverifiable without DNA. Germline CDR1 DFQATT, CDR2 SNEGSKA (reference sequence). The CDR3 is 15 residues long. This CDR3 is CSARPPGTAENIQYF.

The chain carries TRBV15 and TRBJ2-7; TCRdb names TRBD1, which stays unverified in the absence of DNA. Germline assignment: CDR1 LNHNV and CDR2 YYDKDF (reference sequence). CDR3 length: 15 amino acids. CDR3 in amino acids: CATSREATGGYEQYF.

The chain joins TRBV7-2 to TRBJ1-1. This CDR3 region has 12 residues. Germline V gene data show CDR1 as SGHTA and CDR2 as FQGNSA. This chain's CDR3 is CVSGGDGTEAFF.

The rearrangement links TRBV5-6 to TRBJ2-3; TCRdb outputs TRBD1, but without DNA this stays unchecked. Looked up from germline, CDR1 is SGHDT and CDR2 is YYEEEE. The CDR3 runs to 16 residues. The CDR3 protein is CASSTREPLSTDTQYF.

The V gene is TRBV19, the J gene TRBJ2-1; TCRdb gives TRBD2 as the D gene, but with no DNA this cannot be confirmed. CDR3 length: 15 amino acids. CDR1 and CDR2 from the germline V gene are LNHDA and SQIVND (reference sequence). CDR3: CASRGGSSPFNEQFF.

The rearrangement joins TRBV9 to TRBJ2-1; as DNA is missing, the TRBD2 call by TCRdb cannot be tested. Germline V gives CDR1 SGDLS, CDR2 YYNGEE. CDR3 length: 16 residues. CDR3: CASSPTSGGWGNEQFF. Full variable domain (missing parts from reference TRBV9 and TRBJ2-1): DSGVTQTPKHLITATGQRVTLRCSPRSGDLSVYWYQQSLDQGLQFLIQYYNGEERAKGNILERFSAQQFPDLHSELNLSSLELGDSALYFCASSPTSGGWGNEQFFGPGTRLTVL.

V usage is TRBV6-5 and J usage is TRBJ2-3; with no DNA, the TCRdb D assignment of TRBD2 cannot be verified. This CDR3 is 19 amino acids long. Germline CDR1 is MNHEY and CDR2 is SVGAGI. CDR3: CASSYSRLAASISTDTQYF.